This is a list of T cell receptor beta chains from one sample in a study of CD8 T cells in Susac syndrome. TCRdb re-analysed the immunoSEQ multiplex PCR reads in MiXCR, keeping a single row per CDR3 protein. The sample includes tens of thousands of distinct CDR3 sequences, approximately 95% of them seen just once. Sequencing was carried out using CD8+ T cells from PBMCs. These receptors all come from a human donor with multiple sclerosis. The CDR3 runs from the conserved cysteine through the conserved F or W. Fields, in order: J gene, clone size, D gene, V gene, CDR3 DNA, CDR3 protein. D genes are given only for firm matches. Not all rows give a size; the values are once, few, many and, for expanded clones, a class.

j_call: TRBJ1-2
clone_size: NA
d_call: NA
v_call: TRBV6-2/TRBV6-3
cdr3_nt: TGTGCCAGCGAAGGGATGCAGGGCTATGGCTACACCTTC
cdr3_aa: CASEGMQGYGYTF

j_call: TRBJ2-7
clone_size: once
d_call: NA
v_call: TRBV4-1
cdr3_nt: TGCGCCAGCAGCCAAGTGGGGGCGCGTGCCGAGCAGTACTTC
cdr3_aa: CASSQVGARAEQYF

j_call: TRBJ2-1
clone_size: few
d_call: TRBD2
v_call: TRBV29-1
cdr3_nt: TGCAGCGTCGACCCCCCTAGCGGCTATGAGCAGTTCTTC
cdr3_aa: CSVDPPSGYEQFF

j_call: TRBJ2-6
clone_size: NA
d_call: NA
v_call: TRBV6-1
cdr3_nt: TGTGCCAGCAAGGCCAGCAGGGGAGGGAGCTCTGGGGCCAACGTCCTGACTTTC
cdr3_aa: CASKASRGGSSGANVLTF

j_call: TRBJ2-7
clone_size: NA
d_call: NA
v_call: TRBV27
cdr3_nt: TGTGCCAGCAGTCCCCTGGGGTGGGAAGGGGGCTACGAGCAGTACTTC
cdr3_aa: CASSPLGWEGGYEQYF

j_call: TRBJ2-1
clone_size: NA
d_call: NA
v_call: TRBV27
cdr3_nt: TGTGCCAGCAGTTTCTTCCGGGACACCCACAATGAGCAGTTCTTC
cdr3_aa: CASSFFRDTHNEQFF

j_call: TRBJ2-7
clone_size: NA
d_call: NA
v_call: TRBV19
cdr3_nt: TGTGCCAGTAGTATGACGGAGACCTACGAGCAGTACTTC
cdr3_aa: CASSMTETYEQYF

j_call: TRBJ2-7
clone_size: NA
d_call: NA
v_call: TRBV5-6
cdr3_nt: TGTGCCAGCAGCCGGAGTCCCTACGAGCAGTACTTC
cdr3_aa: CASSRSPYEQYF

j_call: TRBJ2-3
clone_size: NA
d_call: NA
v_call: TRBV29-1
cdr3_nt: TGCAGCGTTAATAAGCGCCCCACAGATACGCAGTATTTT
cdr3_aa: CSVNKRPTDTQYF

j_call: TRBJ2-7
clone_size: NA
d_call: NA
v_call: TRBV28
cdr3_nt: TGTGCCTCCCGAGAGAGAGAATTCTCATACGAGCAGTACTTC
cdr3_aa: CASREREFSYEQYF

j_call: TRBJ2-7
clone_size: NA
d_call: TRBD1
v_call: TRBV14
cdr3_nt: TGTGCCAGCAGCCAAGATGGGACAGGGCCCTACGAGCAGTACTTC
cdr3_aa: CASSQDGTGPYEQYF

j_call: TRBJ2-1
clone_size: once
d_call: NA
v_call: TRBV29-1
cdr3_nt: TGCAGCGATCCGCGGACAAGGGGGGTTCATGAGCAGTTCTTC
cdr3_aa: CSDPRTRGVHEQFF

j_call: TRBJ2-6
clone_size: few
d_call: NA
v_call: TRBV12-3/TRBV12-4
cdr3_nt: TGTGCCAGCAGTCTCTCCGGATCCTCTGGGGCCAACGTCCTGACTTTC
cdr3_aa: CASSLSGSSGANVLTF

j_call: TRBJ1-2
clone_size: once
d_call: NA
v_call: TRBV6-1
cdr3_nt: TGTGCCAGCAGGGCGGGGCACGGCTACACCTTC
cdr3_aa: CASRAGHGYTF

j_call: TRBJ2-5
clone_size: NA
d_call: NA
v_call: TRBV29-1
cdr3_nt: TGCAGTGTCAGCGGACAGCACGGGGAGACCCAGTACTTC
cdr3_aa: CSVSGQHGETQYF

j_call: TRBJ2-7
clone_size: NA
d_call: NA
v_call: TRBV19
cdr3_nt: TGTGCCAGTACCCTCGCGGGCCCAGGCTACGAGCAGTACTTC
cdr3_aa: CASTLAGPGYEQYF

j_call: TRBJ2-7
clone_size: NA
d_call: NA
v_call: TRBV2
cdr3_nt: TGTGCCAGCAGTCCTTCACAAACCCTCTACGAGCAGTACTTC
cdr3_aa: CASSPSQTLYEQYF

j_call: TRBJ2-7
clone_size: NA
d_call: NA
v_call: TRBV7-8
cdr3_nt: TGTGCCAGCAGCTTAAAGGTCCTAGCGTTTGAAGAGCAGTACTTC
cdr3_aa: CASSLKVLAFEEQYF

j_call: TRBJ1-6
clone_size: NA
d_call: NA
v_call: TRBV30
cdr3_nt: TGTGCCTGGAACGAGGGGGATCAGTCACCCCTCCACTTT
cdr3_aa: CAWNEGDQSPLHF

j_call: TRBJ1-1
clone_size: once
d_call: TRBD1
v_call: TRBV29-1
cdr3_nt: TGCAGCCAGGATGGTGGAGGGACAGGGAACACTGAAGCTTTCTTT
cdr3_aa: CSQDGGGTGNTEAFF

j_call: TRBJ2-3
clone_size: once
d_call: TRBD1
v_call: TRBV27
cdr3_nt: TGTGCCAGCAGTCCACCGCGAACAGGGGTGACCGATACGCAGTATTTT
cdr3_aa: CASSPPRTGVTDTQYF

j_call: TRBJ2-1
clone_size: NA
d_call: NA
v_call: TRBV27
cdr3_nt: TGTGCCAGCAGCCTACTCGAAGGTAATGAGCAGTTCTTC
cdr3_aa: CASSLLEGNEQFF

j_call: TRBJ2-7
clone_size: NA
d_call: NA
v_call: TRBV7-9
cdr3_nt: TGTGCCAGCAGCTTCGACTCCGCCTACGAGCAGTACTTC
cdr3_aa: CASSFDSAYEQYF

j_call: TRBJ2-1
clone_size: NA
d_call: NA
v_call: TRBV19
cdr3_nt: TGTGCCAGTAGTATATCTGCCTACAATGAGCAGTTCTTC
cdr3_aa: CASSISAYNEQFF

j_call: TRBJ1-2
clone_size: NA
d_call: NA
v_call: TRBV7-2
cdr3_nt: TGTGCCAGCAGCCCCTCTATCTTGGCTGGCTATGGCTACACCTTC
cdr3_aa: CASSPSILAGYGYTF

j_call: TRBJ2-2
clone_size: NA
d_call: NA
v_call: TRBV9
cdr3_nt: TGTGCCAGCAGCGTAGCTGGCACCGGGGAGCTGTTTTTT
cdr3_aa: CASSVAGTGELFF

j_call: TRBJ1-1
clone_size: NA
d_call: NA
v_call: TRBV6-5
cdr3_nt: TGTGCCAGCAGTTTTTCGGTTGGAACTGAAGCTTTCTTT
cdr3_aa: CASSFSVGTEAFF

j_call: TRBJ1-6
clone_size: NA
d_call: NA
v_call: TRBV6-5
cdr3_nt: TGTGCCAGCAGCCCGGGTCCGACTTTATCACCCCTCCACTTT
cdr3_aa: CASSPGPTLSPLHF

j_call: TRBJ1-3
clone_size: NA
d_call: NA
v_call: TRBV9
cdr3_nt: TGTGCCAGCACCCTTGGGGGAGCCTACTCTGGAAACACCTTATATTTT
cdr3_aa: CASTLGGAYSGNTLYF

j_call: TRBJ2-1
clone_size: NA
d_call: NA
v_call: TRBV7-9
cdr3_nt: TGTGCCAGCAGCTTAGACAGGGAAGGAGATGAGCAGTTCTTC
cdr3_aa: CASSLDREGDEQFF

j_call: TRBJ2-3
clone_size: once
d_call: NA
v_call: TRBV27
cdr3_nt: TGTGCCAGCAGTCGTTCGGGGAGGACAGATACGCAGTATTTT
cdr3_aa: CASSRSGRTDTQYF

j_call: TRBJ1-3
clone_size: NA
d_call: NA
v_call: TRBV12-3/TRBV12-4
cdr3_nt: TGTGCCAGCAGTTTTTCCGGAAACACCATATATTTT
cdr3_aa: CASSFSGNTIYF

j_call: TRBJ1-1
clone_size: once
d_call: NA
v_call: TRBV27
cdr3_nt: TGTGCCAGCGCCAGTTTTGGGATGAACACTGAAGCTTTCTTT
cdr3_aa: CASASFGMNTEAFF

j_call: TRBJ2-7
clone_size: NA
d_call: NA
v_call: TRBV27
cdr3_nt: TGTGCCAGCAGTTTATCTTTCGGCAGGGGCTACGAGCAGTACTTC
cdr3_aa: CASSLSFGRGYEQYF

j_call: TRBJ1-1
clone_size: NA
d_call: NA
v_call: TRBV4-1
cdr3_nt: TGCGCCAGCAGCCAAGCCGGGACACTGAACACTGAAGCTTTCTTT
cdr3_aa: CASSQAGTLNTEAFF

j_call: TRBJ1-1
clone_size: NA
d_call: TRBD1
v_call: TRBV4-3
cdr3_nt: TGCGCCAGCAGCCAACCCGGGACAGGGGGCACTGAAGCTTTCTTT
cdr3_aa: CASSQPGTGGTEAFF

j_call: TRBJ2-5
clone_size: few
d_call: NA
v_call: TRBV6-5
cdr3_nt: TGTGCCAGCAGTTACCATAGGCGAGAGACCCAGTACTTC
cdr3_aa: CASSYHRRETQYF

j_call: TRBJ1-2
clone_size: NA
d_call: NA
v_call: TRBV18
cdr3_nt: TGTGCCAGCTCACCACCCGTCGGGGGCGCATCCTATGGCTACACCTTC
cdr3_aa: CASSPPVGGASYGYTF

j_call: TRBJ2-3
clone_size: once
d_call: TRBD2
v_call: TRBV7-8
cdr3_nt: TGTGCCAGCAGCACGTTAGCGGGGGGGCGAAGGTTGGTCACAGATACGCAGTATTTT
cdr3_aa: CASSTLAGGRRLVTDTQYF

j_call: TRBJ1-1
clone_size: few
d_call: TRBD1
v_call: TRBV19
cdr3_nt: TGTGCCAGTAGTCCCGGGACAGTGAACACTGAAGCTTTCTTT
cdr3_aa: CASSPGTVNTEAFF

j_call: TRBJ1-1
clone_size: NA
d_call: NA
v_call: TRBV5-1
cdr3_nt: TGCGCCAGCAGCTTAAACACCAAAGGGAACACTGAAGCTTTCTTT
cdr3_aa: CASSLNTKGNTEAFF

j_call: TRBJ1-1
clone_size: NA
d_call: NA
v_call: TRBV10-2
cdr3_nt: TGCGCCAGCACCCCCGACAGAACTGAAGCTTTCTTT
cdr3_aa: CASTPDRTEAFF

j_call: TRBJ1-1
clone_size: NA
d_call: NA
v_call: TRBV29-1
cdr3_nt: TGCAGCGTTTCGGACGGTTTCTTCGAAGCTTTCTTT
cdr3_aa: CSVSDGFFEAFF